The rows below give T cell receptor beta chains drawn from one sample of a study of shared clonotypes between healthy human individuals. The data were produced by immunoSEQ multiplex PCR, yet TCRdb's version contains in-frame clones alone and is incomplete. The sample includes approximately 460,000 clones, around 77% of them seen just once. The specimen was PBMCs. These TCRs come from a woman aged 35 to 49 in good health. Some clones in this sample may be carry-over from other donors' samples. The CDR3 runs from the conserved cysteine through the conserved F or W. The order of the fields is J gene, clone size, D gene, V gene, CDR3 length, CDR3 DNA, CDR3 protein. The D gene is left open where the match is weak. Not all rows give a size; the values are once, few, many and, for expanded clones, a class.

J: TRBJ2-7; size: .; D: .; V: TRBV2; length: 15; DNA: TGTGCCAGCAGTGGATTCGGGACAACAGTTTACGAGCAGTACTTC; CDR3: CASSGFGTTVYEQYF
J: TRBJ2-7; size: .; D: TRBD1; V: TRBV28; length: 16; DNA: TGTGCCAGCAGTTTATGGGGGGACAGGGAGTCCTACGAGCAGTACTTC; CDR3: CASSLWGDRESYEQYF
J: TRBJ2-1; size: .; D: .; V: TRBV6-1; length: 14; DNA: TGTGCCAGCGCCACCGGCGTTTCCTACAATGAGCAGTTCTTC; CDR3: CASATGVSYNEQFF
J: TRBJ1-1; size: .; D: .; V: TRBV6-6; length: 16; DNA: TGTGCCAGCACCCCCCGGACCGAGGGCATGAACACTGAAGCTTTCTTT; CDR3: CASTPRTEGMNTEAFF
J: TRBJ1-2; size: .; D: .; V: TRBV2; length: 15; DNA: TGTGCCAGCAGTGAAGTCGGCAGGGTTTTCTATGGCTACACCTTC; CDR3: CASSEVGRVFYGYTF
J: TRBJ1-1; size: .; D: TRBD1; V: TRBV25-1; length: 16; DNA: TGTGCCAGCAGTGAATCTTTCAGGGGGCAGGTCACTGAAGCTTTCTTT; CDR3: CASSESFRGQVTEAFF
J: TRBJ2-7; size: .; D: TRBD2; V: TRBV18; length: 16; DNA: TGTGCCAGCTCAGGACTAGCGGGAGAGGCCGCCTACGAGCAGTACTTC; CDR3: CASSGLAGEAAYEQYF
J: TRBJ2-7; size: .; D: .; V: TRBV27; length: 12; DNA: TGTGCCAGCAGCCGCCTCTGGATCGAGCAGTACTTC; CDR3: CASSRLWIEQYF
J: TRBJ2-3; size: .; D: .; V: TRBV5-6; length: 16; DNA: TGTGCCAGCAGCTTGATGGCAGGTATGATGGCAGATACGCAGTATTTT; CDR3: CASSLMAGMMADTQYF
J: TRBJ1-1; size: .; D: .; V: TRBV9; length: 15; DNA: TGTGCCAGCAGCGTCCGTCCAGGGACGGCCACTGAAGCTTTCTTT; CDR3: CASSVRPGTATEAFF
J: TRBJ2-1; size: .; D: .; V: TRBV7-9; length: 13; DNA: TGTGCCAGCACTAGCAAGAATGGGGATGAGCAGTTCTTC; CDR3: CASTSKNGDEQFF
J: TRBJ1-1; size: .; D: .; V: TRBV5-1; length: 16; DNA: TGCGCCAGCAGCCTCCAGGGGTTGAGATGGGACACTGAAGCTTTCTTT; CDR3: CASSLQGLRWDTEAFF
J: TRBJ2-5; size: .; D: TRBD2; V: TRBV29-1; length: 14; DNA: TGCAGCGTTGTGGGTACTAGCGGGAGTCGAGAGCAGTACTTC; CDR3: CSVVGTSGSREQYF
J: TRBJ2-1; size: .; D: .; V: TRBV7-2; length: 16; DNA: TGTGCCAGCAGCTTAGGGGGGGCTGTCTCCTACAATGAGCAGTTCTTC; CDR3: CASSLGGAVSYNEQFF
J: TRBJ2-1; size: .; D: TRBD2; V: TRBV25-1; length: 13; DNA: TGTGCCAGCAGTTTAGCGGGAGGCAATGAGCAGTTCTTC; CDR3: CASSLAGGNEQFF
J: TRBJ2-7; size: .; D: .; V: TRBV28; length: 11; DNA: TGTGCCAGCAAGCGGACCTACGAGCAGTACTTC; CDR3: CASKRTYEQYF
J: TRBJ2-7; size: .; D: TRBD2; V: TRBV6-1; length: 14; DNA: TGTGCCAGCAGAGTAGGGACTATTGGCTACGAGCAGTACTTC; CDR3: CASRVGTIGYEQYF
J: TRBJ2-7; size: once; D: TRBD1; V: TRBV10-3; length: 14; DNA: TGTGCCATCAGAGGACAGGGAAAGACATACGAGCAGTACTTC; CDR3: CAIRGQGKTYEQYF
J: TRBJ2-1; size: .; D: .; V: TRBV19; length: 13; DNA: TGTGCCAGTAGTCGGCGGGAAGGTGATGAGCAGTTCTTC; CDR3: CASSRREGDEQFF
J: TRBJ2-1; size: .; D: .; V: TRBV6-5; length: 13; DNA: TGTGCCAGCAGTGACCGGGACAACAATGAGCAGTTCTTC; CDR3: CASSDRDNNEQFF
J: TRBJ2-3; size: .; D: TRBD2; V: TRBV4-1; length: 17; DNA: TGCGCCAGCAGTCCCACGAAACTAGCGTCCGGGACAGATACGCAGTATTTT; CDR3: CASSPTKLASGTDTQYF
J: TRBJ2-5; size: .; D: .; V: TRBV28; length: 14; DNA: TGTGCCAGCAGTTTATTGCGGGGAGGTGAGACCCAGTACTTC; CDR3: CASSLLRGGETQYF
J: TRBJ1-1; size: .; D: .; V: TRBV5-1; length: 16; DNA: TGCGCCAGCAGCTTGGAAGGGAGGGTGGCCTACACTGAAGCTTTCTTT; CDR3: CASSLEGRVAYTEAFF
J: TRBJ2-7; size: .; D: .; V: TRBV20-1; length: 11; DNA: TGCAGTGCTATTTTTGAGTACGAGCAGTACTTC; CDR3: CSAIFEYEQYF
J: TRBJ2-7; size: .; D: .; V: TRBV30; length: 13; DNA: TGTGCCTGGAGTGCAGGGTACTCCTACGAGCAGTACTTC; CDR3: CAWSAGYSYEQYF
J: TRBJ1-1; size: many; D: .; V: TRBV19; length: 12; DNA: TGTGCCAGCAGTGGATTGAACACTGAAGCTTTCTTT; CDR3: CASSGLNTEAFF
J: TRBJ2-1; size: .; D: .; V: TRBV18; length: 14; DNA: TGTGCCAGCTCACCACAGAACGGATACAATGAGCAGTTCTTC; CDR3: CASSPQNGYNEQFF
J: TRBJ1-2; size: .; D: .; V: TRBV11-2; length: 14; DNA: TGTGCCAGCAGCTTAGGGAACAGACACTATGGCTACACCTTC; CDR3: CASSLGNRHYGYTF